Each of the 23 T cell receptor beta chains below was sequenced from the same sample in a study of PD-1 blockade in classical Hodgkin lymphoma. Profiled with immunoSEQ multiplex PCR; TCRdb holds only in-frame clones, not every one. The table lists some 90,000 clones, over 90% of them singletons, with roughly 2.6% in the top ten. In every patient, relapse followed autologous stem cell transplantation, while exposure to brentuximab vedotin differed. The source material was peripheral blood mononuclear cells (PBMCs), sampled before the second cycle of nivolumab. The receptors here all came from a human donor with classical Hodgkin lymphoma.

The rearrangement joins TRBV5-1 to TRBJ2-4; 9 nucleotides match TRBD2. V trimming: 0 bases; J trimming: 16 bases; junction bases outside the gene matches: 11. CDR1 SGHRS and CDR2 YFSETQ come from the germline V gene. The CDR3 consists of 14 residues. The CDR3 sequence is CASSLETGREGHYF. The DNA of the CDR3 is TGCGCCAGCAGCTTGGAAACGGGGCGGGAGGGCCATTACTTC.

The rearrangement uses TRBV27 and TRBJ1-2; D is undetermined. Germline loops: CDR1 MNHEY, CDR2 SMNVEV (reference sequence). The V and J ends lost 2 bases and 8 bases respectively, with 12 bases between them. This CDR3 has 13 amino acids. This chain's CDR3 is CASSLKPRDGYTF. For the CDR3, the DNA is TGTGCCAGCAGTTTAAAACCCCGCGACGGCTACACCTTC.

The chain recombines TRBV7-9 with TRBJ2-7; D remains ambiguous. The CDR3 is made up of 15 amino acids. V was clipped by 5 bases and J by 4 bases, with 18 bases between them. Per the germline V gene, CDR1 is SEHNR and CDR2 is FQNEAQ (reference sequence). The CDR3, as DNA: TGTGCCAGCAGCAAGCCCTCCTCATATGGGTACGAGCAGTACTTC. It encodes CASSKPSSYGYEQYF.

This clone appeared once. The chain carries TRBV7-9 and TRBJ2-1; 11 positions agree with TRBD2. With 8 bases clipped from V and 9 bases from J, the junction kept 6 bases outside the gene matches. Germline CDR1 SEHNR, CDR2 FQNEAQ (reference sequence). CDR3 length: 13 amino acids. CDR3 DNA sequence: TGTGCCAGCCTACTAGCGGGAGATGGTGAGCAGTTCTTC. This codes for CASLLAGDGEQFF.

The chain employs TRBV7-2 and TRBJ1-2; possibly TRBD1 for D (5 bases). Trimming stripped 1 base from V and 1 base from J, with 16 bases between. The CDR3 loop spans 17 amino acids. Germline values: CDR1 SGHTA, CDR2 FQGNSA. CDR3 residues: CASSLEAWQRGNYGYTF. CDR3 coding DNA: TGTGCCAGCAGCTTAGAAGCTTGGCAAAGGGGTAACTATGGCTACACCTTC.

The chain employs TRBV29-1 and TRBJ2-2; 7 bases fit TRBD1. The CDR3 runs 15 residues. The J segment lost 0 bases and the V segment lost 5 bases, leaving 6 bases of the junction unmatched. Germline V CDR1 and CDR2: SQVTM, ANQGSEA. CDR3 DNA: TGCAGCGTTCTGACAGGGTCCACGAACACCGGGGAGCTGTTTTTT. Translating it yields CSVLTGSTNTGELFF.

This clone was found once. V and J are TRBV11-2 and TRBJ1-2, with 8 bases fitting TRBD1. The CDR3 has 14 amino acids. CDR1 is SGHAT, CDR2 FQNNGV, per germline. With V trimmed by 5 bases and J by 8 bases, 10 bases remained unmatched. This CDR3 reads CASSLDRGFRGYTF. Written as DNA, the CDR3 is TGTGCCAGCAGCCTTGACAGGGGATTTCGGGGCTACACCTTC. The entire variable domain, with the rest obtained from reference TRBV11-2 and TRBJ1-2, is as follows: EAGVAQSPRYKIIEKRQSVAFWCNPISGHATLYWYQQILGQGPKLLIQFQNNGVVDDSQLPKDRFSAERLKGVDSTLKIQPAKLEDSAVYLCASSLDRGFRGYTFGSGTRLTVV.

The rearrangement joins TRBV10-3 to TRBJ1-4; D gene uncertain. V dropped 2 bases and J dropped 4 bases, with 11 bases sitting between them. The germline gives CDR1 ENHRY, CDR2 SYGVKD. The CDR3 is 15 amino acids. This CDR3 reads CAISEGRFLNEKLFF. CDR3 nucleotides: TGTGCCATCAGTGAGGGCAGGTTCCTTAATGAAAAACTGTTTTTT.

The V call is TRBV11-2, the J call TRBJ2-7; 7 bases agree with TRBD1. Germline-derived CDR1 and CDR2 are SGHAT and FQNNGV. This CDR3 has 13 amino acids. After removal of 5 bases from V and 2 bases from J, the junction contained 3 bases not matched to a gene. In nucleotides, the CDR3 is TGTGCCAGCAGCACAGGGGCGGCCTACGAGCAGTACTTC. Amino acids: CASSTGAAYEQYF.

The J gene is TRBJ2-5, the V gene TRBV9, with 10 positions matching TRBD2. The CDR3 spans 15 residues. Trimming took 0 bases from V and 5 from J; bases not matched to a gene: 4. Germline lookup yields CDR1 SGDLS and CDR2 YYNGEE. In DNA, the CDR3 is TGTGCCAGCAGCGTAGGCCTAGCGGGAGCTGAGACCCAGTACTTC. It yields the protein CASSVGLAGAETQYF.

The chain is built from TRBV7-9 and TRBJ1-1; D is unresolved. CDR1 is SEHNR and CDR2 is FQNEAQ in the germline V gene (reference sequence). The CDR3 runs to 13 residues. Deletions cut 5 bases from V and 12 bases from J, with 19 bases between. The CDR3 protein is CASSPLRTDDSFF. DNA of the CDR3: TGTGCCAGCAGCCCGTTGCGGACGGACGATTCTTTCTTT.

The chain employs TRBV28 and TRBJ2-5; D gene ambiguous. Trimming took 4 bases from V and 1 from J, leaving 7 bases between them. CDR3 length: 13 amino acids. Germline V gene data show CDR1 as MDHEN and CDR2 as SYDVKM. The CDR3 sequence: CASSSPLQETQYF. The CDR3 coding sequence is TGTGCCAGCAGTTCCCCCCTCCAAGAGACCCAGTACTTC.

The V gene is TRBV6-5, the J gene TRBJ1-1, with unresolved D. CDR3 length equals 14 residues. Trimming stripped 7 bases from V and 2 bases from J, with 14 bases between. Germline V gives CDR1 MNHEY, CDR2 SVGAGI. The chain's CDR3 is CASTPSRGNTEAFF. CDR3 coding DNA: TGTGCCAGCACCCCCTCCCGGGGAAACACTGAAGCTTTCTTT.

On this clone: This sample also contains other DNA sequences that code for the same CDR3. The chain links TRBV19 to TRBJ1-2; 7 bases line up with TRBD1. The V and J ends lost 4 bases and 4 bases, in that order; junction bases with no gene match: 3. From germline, CDR1 is LNHDA and CDR2 SQIVND (reference sequence). The CDR3 consists of 13 residues. The CDR3 region has the DNA TGTGCCAGTAGTACCGGGACAGCCTATGGCTACACCTTC. Amino acids: CASSTGTAYGYTF.

This chain links TRBV5-4 with TRBJ1-1; D perhaps matches TRBD1 (5 bases). The CDR3 totals 15 residues. Trimming pared 4 bases from V and 3 bases from J, leaving 16 bases between. Germline-derived CDR1 and CDR2 are SGHNT and YYREEE (reference sequence). The CDR3 protein is CASSTRQFQDTEAFF. The CDR3, as DNA: TGTGCCAGCAGCACCCGACAGTTCCAGGACACTGAAGCTTTCTTT.

The V and J genes are TRBV27 and TRBJ2-1; D is ambiguous. Germline-derived CDR1 and CDR2 are MNHEY and SMNVEV (reference sequence). Trimming pared 0 bases from V and 6 bases from J, leaving 9 bases between. This CDR3 has 14 amino acids. In DNA, the CDR3 is TGTGCCAGCAGTTTATCGATGTCAGGCAATGAGCAGTTCTTC. It specifies CASSLSMSGNEQFF.

The genes are TRBV30 and TRBJ1-2; D gene uncertain. The CDR3 contains 13 residues. Germline V gene lookup returns CDR1 GTSNPN and CDR2 SVGIG (reference sequence). Between the trimmed V and J ends, which lost 0 bases and 6 bases, there was a span of 11 bases. CDR3 in amino acids: CAWSVWQLNGYTF. CDR3 DNA sequence: TGTGCCTGGAGTGTTTGGCAGCTAAATGGCTACACCTTC.

This chain uses TRBV6-5 with TRBJ2-7, with D possibly matching TRBD2 (5 bases). Trimming cost V 2 bases and J 4 bases, with 15 bases left between them. The CDR3 sequence is 15 residues long. The germline gives CDR1 MNHEY, CDR2 SVGAGI. CDR3 in amino acids: CASSYRETPGYEQYF. The CDR3 DNA reads TGTGCCAGCAGTTACCGGGAAACTCCCGGTTACGAGCAGTACTTC.

The chain combines TRBV6-1 with TRBJ2-7; D is ambiguous. The germline V and J ends were trimmed by 3 bases and 0 bases, with 6 bases remaining between them. From germline, CDR1 is MNHNS and CDR2 SASEGT. The CDR3 spans 13 residues. The CDR3 loop is CASSEVPSYEQYF. Here the CDR3 DNA reads TGTGCCAGCAGTGAGGTGCCCTCCTACGAGCAGTACTTC.

In its sample, this clone was seen a few times. The chain uses TRBV6-1 and TRBJ1-5, with D possibly TRBD1 on 5 matching bases. Between the trimmed V and J ends, which lost 6 bases and 7 bases, there was a span of 16 bases. The germline CDR1 and CDR2 sequences are MNHNS and SASEGT. CDR3 size: 14 residues. CDR3: CASRAGGVGQPQHF. The CDR3 coding sequence is TGTGCCAGCAGGGCTGGGGGTGTGGGACAGCCCCAGCATTTT.

The chain combines TRBV5-6 with TRBJ1-2; maybe TRBD1 (5 bases). In germline, CDR1 is SGHDT, CDR2 YYEEEE. Trimming cost V 3 bases and J 5 bases, with 20 bases left between them. The CDR3 consists of 16 residues. The CDR3, as DNA: TGTGCCAGCAGCTACATGGCGAGGGGCTGGTCTTATGGCTACACCTTC. Protein: CASSYMARGWSYGYTF. Based on the CDR3 plus reference TRBV5-6 and TRBJ1-2, the full variable domain is DAGVTQSPTHLIKTRGQQVTLRCSPKSGHDTVSWYQQALGQGPQFIFQYYEEEERQRGNFPDRFSGHQFPNYSSELNVNALLLGDSALYLCASSYMARGWSYGYTFGSGTRLTVV.

As to this clone: At one boundary the junction diverges from the germline segment, which might be a read error. The chain employs TRBV5-3 and TRBJ1-1, with D perhaps TRBD1 (5 bases). TRBV5-3 is identified as an open reading frame with a role that is uncertain. CDR3 size: 13 residues. As DNA, the CDR3 is TGTGCCAGCAGCTTGCCAGGGATGGCAAGAGCTTTCTTT. Translation: CASSLPGMARAFF.

In nucleotides, the CDR3 is TGTGCCTGGAGTGTAAGACAGGATGGGGGCTACACCTTC. Protein product: CAWSVRQDGGYTF. The V call is TRBV30, the J call TRBJ1-2, with TRBD1 as a possible D gene (6 bases). The CDR3 contains 13 residues. V lost 0 bases and J lost 8, with 13 bases in between. Per the germline V gene, CDR1 is GTSNPN and CDR2 is SVGIG (reference sequence).